This TCR beta chain is from a study of blood T cell repertoires in COVID-19. Enrolled through a virtual design, the participants were between about 18 and 100 years of age and came from around 25 US areas. Researchers sorted participants into cohorts using their self-reported clinical history. Germline CDR1 SQVTM, CDR2 ANQGSEA. The CDR3 is 13 amino acids. Trimming removed 4 bases from V and 4 bases from J, with 11 bases in between. Profiled with immunoSEQ multiplex PCR; TCRdb holds only in-frame clones, not every one. The profile shows roughly 180,000 clones, approximately 86% of them singletons. The TCR sequence derives from a woman aged 25 to 39 who had recovered from COVID-19. The chain is built from TRBV29-1 and TRBJ2-1; a weak D match, TRBD2 (6 bases). Sample: PBMCs or T cells enriched from blood (not recorded which). As DNA, the CDR3 is TGCAGCGTTGCGGGAGAGTCTTACAATGAGCAGTTCTTC. Amino acids: CSVAGESYNEQFF.